The rows below give T cell receptor beta chains drawn from one sample of a study of T cell responses to AZD1222 COVID-19 vaccine. Data came from immunoSEQ multiplex PCR; TCRdb stores just in-frame clones and leaves some out. The sample consists of about 69,000 clones, 86% of them appearing once. The sequencing here drew on peripheral blood, taken on day 0 of AZD1222 vaccination. The origin of the receptors is an adult in good health. The conserved cysteine and the conserved F or W are not part of the CDR3 here. The order of the fields is V gene, J gene, CDR3 protein.

>TRBV6-4|TRBJ1-1
ASSLNRGTEAF
>TRBV20-1|TRBJ2-5
SANSQETQY
>TRBV30|TRBJ1-4
AWNRGLRTNEKLF
>TRBV7-6|TRBJ2-3
ASSPGVPTTDTQY
>TRBV10-1|TRBJ2-7
ASSDGRQGPNEQY
>TRBV27|TRBJ1-1
ASSPRDSHLYSTEAF
>TRBV7-2|TRBJ2-1
ASSSQGSPTYNEQF
>TRBV5-1|TRBJ2-7
ASSLPRARSDEQY
>TRBV6-1|TRBJ1-6
ASSELQYNSPLH
>TRBV9|TRBJ1-1
ASSVGQGLNTEAF
>TRBV28|TRBJ1-1
ASSHSDRDGAF
>TRBV4-2|TRBJ1-5
ASSQEASNQPQH
>TRBV7-8|TRBJ1-1
ASSLVSGWNTEAF
>TRBV7-3|TRBJ2-6
ASSLILGANVLT
>TRBV18|TRBJ2-7
ASSSDGHSSYEQY
>TRBV9|TRBJ1-5
ASSVREGDSNQPQH
>TRBV19|TRBJ2-1
ASRLLATNSYNEQF
>TRBV29-1|TRBJ2-7
SALQYTSDEQY
>TRBV2|TRBJ1-1
ASSDGTGEVTEAF
>TRBV6-1|TRBJ1-4
ASSEHEKLF
>TRBV30|TRBJ2-7
AWSVGGGLSYEQY
>TRBV2|TRBJ2-3
ASSELGSSGPQY
>TRBV20-1|TRBJ2-3
SASLDRGLGTDTQY
>TRBV7-3|TRBJ2-3
ASSLQGLAGSFTDTQY
>TRBV2|TRBJ2-3
ASSPLNGQADTQY
>TRBV7-9|TRBJ2-7
ASSYEGSSGSYEQY
>TRBV14|TRBJ2-1
ASSQGGGPYNEQF